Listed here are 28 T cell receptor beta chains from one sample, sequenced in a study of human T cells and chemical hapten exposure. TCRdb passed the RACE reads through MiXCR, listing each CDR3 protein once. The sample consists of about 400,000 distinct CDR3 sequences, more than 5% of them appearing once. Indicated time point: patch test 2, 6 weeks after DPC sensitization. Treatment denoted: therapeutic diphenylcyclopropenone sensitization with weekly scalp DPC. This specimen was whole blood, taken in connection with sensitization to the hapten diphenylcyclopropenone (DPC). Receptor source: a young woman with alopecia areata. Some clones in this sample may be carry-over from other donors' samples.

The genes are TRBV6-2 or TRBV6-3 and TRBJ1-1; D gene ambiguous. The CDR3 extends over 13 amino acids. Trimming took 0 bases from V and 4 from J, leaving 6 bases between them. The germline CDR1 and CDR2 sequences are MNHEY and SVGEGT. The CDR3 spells CASSYSRVTEAFF. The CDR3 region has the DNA TGTGCCAGCAGTTACTCGAGGGTCACTGAAGCTTTCTTT.

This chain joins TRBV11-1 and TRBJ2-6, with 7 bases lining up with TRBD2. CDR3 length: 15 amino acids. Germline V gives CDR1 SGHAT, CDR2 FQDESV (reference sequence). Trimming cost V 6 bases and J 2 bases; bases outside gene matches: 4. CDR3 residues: CASRPGGAGANVLTF. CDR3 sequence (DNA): TGTGCCAGCAGACCGGGAGGTGCTGGGGCCAACGTCCTGACTTTC.

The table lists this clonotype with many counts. For the CDR3, the DNA is TGTGCCAGCAGTCCCTACGGCAGGGGGTCCTCTGAAGCTTTCTTT. Its translation: CASSPYGRGSSEAFF. The rearrangement uses TRBV27 and TRBJ1-1, with 7 bases lining up with TRBD1. V gave up 5 bases and J gave up 6 bases; unmatched junction bases: 12. This CDR3 is 15 amino acids long. Germline CDR1 and CDR2: MNHEY and SMNVEV (reference sequence).

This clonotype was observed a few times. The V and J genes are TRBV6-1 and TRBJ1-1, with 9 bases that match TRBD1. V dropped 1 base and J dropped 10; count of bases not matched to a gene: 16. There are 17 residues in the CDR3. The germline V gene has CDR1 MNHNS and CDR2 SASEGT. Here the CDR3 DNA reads TGTGCCAGCAGTGAAGATCGGACAGGGGCCCTAAGGGATTCAGCTTTCTTT. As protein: CASSEDRTGALRDSAFF.

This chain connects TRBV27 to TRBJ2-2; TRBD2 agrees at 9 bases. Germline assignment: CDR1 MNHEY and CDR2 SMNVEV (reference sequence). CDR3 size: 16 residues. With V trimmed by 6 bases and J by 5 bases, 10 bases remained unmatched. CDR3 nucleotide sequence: TGTGCCAGCAGGAAGCGGGGGGTGGCCGCTACCGGGGAGCTGTTTTTT. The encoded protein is CASRKRGVAATGELFF.

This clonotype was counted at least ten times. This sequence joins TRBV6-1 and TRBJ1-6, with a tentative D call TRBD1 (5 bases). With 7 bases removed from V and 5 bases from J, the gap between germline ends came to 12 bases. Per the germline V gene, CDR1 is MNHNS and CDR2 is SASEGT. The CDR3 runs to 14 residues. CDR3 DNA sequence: TGTGCCAGCAACGGACACGGCAATAATTCACCCCTCCACTTT. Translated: CASNGHGNNSPLHF.

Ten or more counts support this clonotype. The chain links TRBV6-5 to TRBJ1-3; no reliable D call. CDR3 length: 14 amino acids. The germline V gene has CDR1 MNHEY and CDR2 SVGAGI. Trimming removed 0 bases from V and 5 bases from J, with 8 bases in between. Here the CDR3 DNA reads TGTGCCAGCAGTTACTCAGGGATTCGAAACACCATATATTTT. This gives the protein CASSYSGIRNTIYF.

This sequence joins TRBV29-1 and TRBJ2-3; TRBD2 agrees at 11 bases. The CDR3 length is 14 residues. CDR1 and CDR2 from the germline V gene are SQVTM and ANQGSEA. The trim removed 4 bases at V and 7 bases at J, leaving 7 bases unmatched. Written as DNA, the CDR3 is TGCAGCGTTGGTGGTAGCGGGGGGGCATATACGCAGTATTTT. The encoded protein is CSVGGSGGAYTQYF.

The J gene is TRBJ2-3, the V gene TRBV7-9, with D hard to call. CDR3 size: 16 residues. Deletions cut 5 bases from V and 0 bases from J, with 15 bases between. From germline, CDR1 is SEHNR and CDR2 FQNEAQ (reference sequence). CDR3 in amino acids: CASSQESPLSTDTQYF. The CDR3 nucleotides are TGTGCCAGCAGCCAAGAATCACCCTTAAGCACAGATACGCAGTATTTT.

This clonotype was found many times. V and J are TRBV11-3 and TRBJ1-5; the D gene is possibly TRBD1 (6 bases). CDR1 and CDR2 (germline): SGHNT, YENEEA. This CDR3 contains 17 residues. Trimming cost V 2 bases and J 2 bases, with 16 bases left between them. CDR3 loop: CASSLWAQGSRNQPQHF. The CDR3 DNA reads TGTGCCAGCAGCTTATGGGCACAGGGCAGTCGCAATCAGCCCCAGCATTTT.

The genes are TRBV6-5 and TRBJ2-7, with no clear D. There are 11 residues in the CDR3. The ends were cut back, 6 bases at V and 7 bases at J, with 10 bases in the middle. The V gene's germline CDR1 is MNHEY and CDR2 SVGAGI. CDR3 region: CASRRLREQYF. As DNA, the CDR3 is TGTGCCAGCAGGCGCTTAAGGGAGCAGTACTTC.

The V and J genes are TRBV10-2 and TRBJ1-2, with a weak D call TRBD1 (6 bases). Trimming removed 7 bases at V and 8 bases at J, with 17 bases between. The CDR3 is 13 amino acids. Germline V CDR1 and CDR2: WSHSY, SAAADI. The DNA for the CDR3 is TGCGCCAGCACGGGTCGGGGGGGCGCGGGCTACACCTTC. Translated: CASTGRGGAGYTF.

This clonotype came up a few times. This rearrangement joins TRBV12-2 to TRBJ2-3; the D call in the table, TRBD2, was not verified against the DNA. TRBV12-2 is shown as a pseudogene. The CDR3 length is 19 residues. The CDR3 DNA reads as TGTGCAAGTCGCTTAGCAAGCCTACTTAGCGTGGCGATCACAGATACGCAGTATTTT. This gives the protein CASRLASLLSVAITDTQYF.

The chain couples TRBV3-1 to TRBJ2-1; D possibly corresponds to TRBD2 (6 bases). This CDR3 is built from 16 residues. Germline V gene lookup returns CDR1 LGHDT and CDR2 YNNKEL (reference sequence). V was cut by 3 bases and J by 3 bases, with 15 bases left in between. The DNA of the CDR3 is TGTGCCAGCAGCCACACGCCGTGGGGGGACTACAATGAGCAGTTCTTC. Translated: CASSHTPWGDYNEQFF.

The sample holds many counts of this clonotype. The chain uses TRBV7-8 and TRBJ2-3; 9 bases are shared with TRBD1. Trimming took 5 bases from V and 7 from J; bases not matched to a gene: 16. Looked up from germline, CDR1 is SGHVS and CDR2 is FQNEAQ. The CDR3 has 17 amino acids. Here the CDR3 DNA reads TGTGCCAGCAGCCTCTCCCCGGCGGGACAGGGACCAAATACGCAGTATTTT. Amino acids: CASSLSPAGQGPNTQYF.

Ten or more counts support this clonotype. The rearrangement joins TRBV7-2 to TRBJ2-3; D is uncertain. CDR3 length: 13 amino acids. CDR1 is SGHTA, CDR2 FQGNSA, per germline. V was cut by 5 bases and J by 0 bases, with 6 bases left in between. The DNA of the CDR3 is TGTGCCAGCAGCAAAGACAGCACAGATACGCAGTATTTT. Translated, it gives CASSKDSTDTQYF.

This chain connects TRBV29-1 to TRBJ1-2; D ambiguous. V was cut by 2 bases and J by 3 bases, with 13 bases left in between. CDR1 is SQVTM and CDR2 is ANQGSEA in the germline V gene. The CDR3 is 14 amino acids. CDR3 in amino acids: CSVESGIGDYGYTF. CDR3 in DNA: TGCAGCGTTGAATCCGGGATAGGAGACTATGGCTACACCTTC.

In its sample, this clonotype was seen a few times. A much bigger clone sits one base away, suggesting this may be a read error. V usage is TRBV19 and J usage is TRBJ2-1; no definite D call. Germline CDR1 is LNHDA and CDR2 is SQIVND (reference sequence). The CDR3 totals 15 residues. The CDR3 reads CASGIGPLENNEQFF. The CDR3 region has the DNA TGTGCCAGTGGTATAGGTCCGTTAGAAAACAATGAGCAGTTCTTC.

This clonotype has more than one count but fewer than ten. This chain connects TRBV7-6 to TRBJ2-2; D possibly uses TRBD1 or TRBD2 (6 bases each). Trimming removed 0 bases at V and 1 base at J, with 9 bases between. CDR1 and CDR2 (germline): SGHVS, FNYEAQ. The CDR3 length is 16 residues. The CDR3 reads CASSLARGLNTGELFF. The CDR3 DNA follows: TGTGCCAGCAGCTTAGCCCGGGGGCTGAACACCGGGGAGCTGTTTTTT.

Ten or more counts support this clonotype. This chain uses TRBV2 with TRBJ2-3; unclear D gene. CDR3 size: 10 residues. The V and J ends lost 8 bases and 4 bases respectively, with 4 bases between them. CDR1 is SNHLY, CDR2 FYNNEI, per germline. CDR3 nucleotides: TGTGCCAGCTACGCAGATACGCAGTATTTT. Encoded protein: CASYADTQYF.

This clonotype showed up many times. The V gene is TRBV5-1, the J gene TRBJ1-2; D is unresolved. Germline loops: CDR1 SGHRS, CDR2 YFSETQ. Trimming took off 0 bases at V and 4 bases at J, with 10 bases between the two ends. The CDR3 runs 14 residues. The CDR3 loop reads CASSLVDLSYGYTF. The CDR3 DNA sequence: TGCGCCAGCAGCTTGGTTGACCTATCCTATGGCTACACCTTC.

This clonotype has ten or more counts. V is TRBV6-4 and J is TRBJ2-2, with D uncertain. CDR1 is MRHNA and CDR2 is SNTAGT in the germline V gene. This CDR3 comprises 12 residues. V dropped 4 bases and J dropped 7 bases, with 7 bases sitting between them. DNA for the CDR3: TGTGCCAGCAGTGCGACGTACGGGGAGCTGTTTTTT. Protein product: CASSATYGELFF.

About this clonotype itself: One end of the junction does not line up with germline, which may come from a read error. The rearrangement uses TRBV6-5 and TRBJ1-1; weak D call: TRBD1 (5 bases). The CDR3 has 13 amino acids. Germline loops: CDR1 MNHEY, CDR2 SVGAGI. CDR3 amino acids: CASSYIGAREGFF. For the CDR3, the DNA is TGTGCCAGCAGTTACATAGGGGCGAGGGAAGGTTTCTTT.

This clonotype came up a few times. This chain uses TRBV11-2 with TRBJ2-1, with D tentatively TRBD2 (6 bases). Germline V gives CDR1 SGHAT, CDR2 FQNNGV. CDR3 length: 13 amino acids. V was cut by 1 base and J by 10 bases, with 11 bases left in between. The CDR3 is CASSLAGGSEQFF. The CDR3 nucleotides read TGTGCCAGCAGCTTAGCCGGGGGTTCCGAGCAGTTCTTC.

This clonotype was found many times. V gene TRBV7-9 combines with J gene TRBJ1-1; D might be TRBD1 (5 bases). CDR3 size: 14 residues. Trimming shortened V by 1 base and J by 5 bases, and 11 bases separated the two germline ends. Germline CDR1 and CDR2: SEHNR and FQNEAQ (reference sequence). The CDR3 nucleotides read TGTGCCAGCAGCTTAGGTGGGGCTGCGACTGAAGCTTTCTTT. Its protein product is CASSLGGAATEAFF.

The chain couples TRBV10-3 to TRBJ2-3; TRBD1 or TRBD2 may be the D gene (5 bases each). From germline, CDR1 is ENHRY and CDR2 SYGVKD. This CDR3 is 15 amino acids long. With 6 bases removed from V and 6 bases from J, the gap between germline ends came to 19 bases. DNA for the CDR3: TGTGCCATCAGACGGGACCAAAGTGGATCCGATACGCAGTATTTT. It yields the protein CAIRRDQSGSDTQYF.

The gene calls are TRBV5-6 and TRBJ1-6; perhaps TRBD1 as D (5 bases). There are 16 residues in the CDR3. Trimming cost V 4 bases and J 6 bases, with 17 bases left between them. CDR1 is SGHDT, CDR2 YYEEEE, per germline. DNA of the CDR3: TGTGCCAGCAGCCCTGTGAGAACAGGCTCTAATTCACCCCTCCACTTT. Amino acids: CASSPVRTGSNSPLHF.

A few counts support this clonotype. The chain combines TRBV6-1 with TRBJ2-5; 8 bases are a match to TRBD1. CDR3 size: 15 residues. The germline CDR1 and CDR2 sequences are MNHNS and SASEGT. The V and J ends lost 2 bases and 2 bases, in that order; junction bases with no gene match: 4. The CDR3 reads CASSEYTGGQETQYF. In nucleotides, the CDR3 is TGTGCCAGCAGTGAATACACAGGGGGACAAGAGACCCAGTACTTC.